This T cell receptor beta chain is drawn from a study of T-cell reconstitution after alpha-beta-depleted transplantation in children. Germline V gene data show CDR1 as MNHEY and CDR2 as SVGAGI. Deletions cut 6 bases from V and 3 bases from J, with 7 bases between. The CDR3 sequence is 12 residues long. As it was prepared, the TCRbeta library received unique molecular identifiers. TCRdb redid the calling of the PCR reads with MiXCR, one entry per CDR3 protein. The sample lists hundreds of thousands of distinct CDR3 sequences, 13% occurring once. Many counts were recorded for this clonotype. The receptor was derived from a male patient between 10 and 17 years old who had a stem cell transplant for acute myeloid leukemia, so the T cells may come from the graft donor. The source material was PBMCs, mostly from graft donor cells, sampled 360 days after TCRalphabeta/CD19-depleted stem cell transplant. The chain carries TRBV6-5 and TRBJ2-3; D possibly corresponds to TRBD2 (5 bases). For the CDR3, the DNA is TGTGCCAGCAGCCAGCGGACAGATACGCAGTATTTT. It specifies CASSQRTDTQYF.